Listed below are T cell receptor beta chains from one sample, sequenced in a study of T-cell reconstitution after alpha-beta-depleted transplantation in children. TCRdb used MiXCR to reprocess the PCR reads, holding one entry per CDR3 protein. The sample yields roughly 350,000 distinct CDR3 sequences, around 15% seen once. The sample here was PBMCs, mostly from graft donor cells, taken 360 days after TCRalphabeta/CD19-depleted stem cell transplant. These receptors all stem from a male patient aged 2 to 9 who had a stem cell transplant for acute lymphoblastic leukemia, so the T cells may come from the graft donor. Both conserved end residues are part of each CDR3. A D gene is named only where the DNA matches it firmly. Clone size is shown for a subset of rows, as once, few, many or a class of expanded clone.

v_gene	d_gene	j_gene	abundance	CDR3nt	CDR3aa
TRBV15	NA	TRBJ1-4	few	TGTGCCACCAGCAGAGTTGGAAGAGAAAAACTGTTTTTT	CATSRVGREKLFF
TRBV4-1	NA	TRBJ2-3	many	TGCGCCAGCAGCCAACTTGACCCCATGGGGACAGATACGCAGTATTTT	CASSQLDPMGTDTQYF
TRBV3-1	NA	TRBJ1-2	few	TGTGCCAGCAGCCAAGCGTACGGCTACACCTTC	CASSQAYGYTF
TRBV29-1	TRBD1	TRBJ2-3	NA	TGCAGCGTTCTCTCCGGGACAGTAAGCACAGATACGCAGTATTTT	CSVLSGTVSTDTQYF
TRBV6-1	TRBD1	TRBJ2-1	few	TGTGCCAGCAGTGACATCAAGGGGGCCGCAGGCAATGAGCAGTTCTTC	CASSDIKGAAGNEQFF
TRBV5-1	TRBD2	TRBJ2-1	NA	TGCGCCAGCAGCGGACTAGCGGGACCCAGCTCCTACAATGAGCAGTTCTTC	CASSGLAGPSSYNEQFF
TRBV7-3	NA	TRBJ2-2	few	TGTGCCAGCAGCTTATCAGAGGGAAGGGCCGGGGAGCTGTTTTTT	CASSLSEGRAGELFF
TRBV6-2/TRBV6-3	NA	TRBJ2-7	NA	TGTGCCAGCCGCCTTCGGGGGCCTGTCCACGAGCAGTACTTC	CASRLRGPVHEQYF
TRBV28	NA	TRBJ1-5	many	TGTGCCAGCAGTTTACCCCGGACGGGAAATCAGCCCCAGCATTTT	CASSLPRTGNQPQHF
TRBV10-1	NA	TRBJ2-2	NA	TGCGCCAGCAGTGAGTCGGGGACCGGGGAGCTGTTTTTT	CASSESGTGELFF
TRBV12-3/TRBV12-4	NA	TRBJ2-7	NA	TGTGCCAGCAGTTTAACGGGGCACTCCATCTCCTACGAGCAGTACTTC	CASSLTGHSISYEQYF
TRBV6-6	NA	TRBJ2-7	many	TGTGCCAGCAGTTCGATCGAGCAGTACTTC	CASSSIEQYF
TRBV25-1	NA	TRBJ2-1	NA	TGTGCCAGCAGTGATCCCGGCCCGCAGGTGGGTGAGCAGTTCTTC	CASSDPGPQVGEQFF
TRBV7-9	NA	TRBJ1-1	NA	TGTGCCAGCAGCGGAAGCAGCATGAACACTGAAGCTTTCTTT	CASSGSSMNTEAFF
TRBV9	NA	TRBJ2-5	NA	TGTGCCAGCAGCGTAGCCCCCCGGGGACAAGAGACCCAGTACTTC	CASSVAPRGQETQYF
TRBV6-2/TRBV6-3	TRBD1	TRBJ1-5	few	TGTGCCAGCAGTCCCGACAGGGATGGCAATCAGCCCCAGCATTTT	CASSPDRDGNQPQHF
TRBV20-1	TRBD2	TRBJ2-5	NA	TGCAGTGCTAGTCCCAGCGGGAGGGCCTTGTTTGAGACCCAGTACTTC	CSASPSGRALFETQYF
TRBV12-3/TRBV12-4	NA	TRBJ2-1	many	TGTGCCAGCAGGGATCGGGACTGGGAGCAGTTCTTC	CASRDRDWEQFF
TRBV29-1	NA	TRBJ1-1	NA	TGCACCGGCCGGCCGGCAAGAGACACTGAAGCTTTCTTT	CTGRPARDTEAFF
TRBV6-1	TRBD2	TRBJ2-5	NA	TGTGCCATCCAACTAGCGGGTCACCAAGAGACCCAGTACTTC	CAIQLAGHQETQYF
TRBV6-2/TRBV6-3	NA	TRBJ2-5	NA	TGTGCCAGCAGGAGCGGGCAGAGCGGCAAGCAGACCCAGTACTTC	CASRSGQSGKQTQYF
TRBV29-1	NA	TRBJ2-7	NA	TGCAGCGCCGGAACGGCTTACGAGCAGTACTTC	CSAGTAYEQYF
TRBV20-1	NA	TRBJ2-7	NA	TGCAGTGCTAGAGGATCCGGGTACATCGGGGAGCAGTACTTC	CSARGSGYIGEQYF
TRBV20-1	TRBD2	TRBJ2-1	few	TGCAGTGCTAGAGATCTCAAGGGGCTAGCGGGAGGCAATGAGCAGTTCTTC	CSARDLKGLAGGNEQFF
TRBV18	NA	TRBJ2-3	few	TGTGCCAGCTCACCTCAAGTCGATACGCAGTATTTT	CASSPQVDTQYF
TRBV4-1	NA	TRBJ2-7	NA	TGCGCCAGCAGCCAAGCGACCAGATACGAGCAGTACTTC	CASSQATRYEQYF
TRBV4-1	TRBD2	TRBJ2-7	NA	TGCGCCAGCAGCCAACAGGGACTAGCGGGCTACGAGCAGTACTTC	CASSQQGLAGYEQYF
TRBV29-1	TRBD2	TRBJ2-5	NA	TGCAGCGTTGTACCGGGACTACAAGAGACCCAGTACTTC	CSVVPGLQETQYF
TRBV5-5	NA	TRBJ2-7	NA	TGTGCCAGCAGCCCAGACTGGGTGGCCTACGAGCAGTACTTC	CASSPDWVAYEQYF
TRBV19	NA	TRBJ1-1	NA	TGTGCCAGTAGTATACACTCCGTAGATGGAGCTTTCTTT	CASSIHSVDGAFF
TRBV7-6	NA	TRBJ2-2	few	TGTGCCAGCAGCGGTATTACCGGGGAGCTGTTTTTT	CASSGITGELFF
TRBV25-1	NA	TRBJ1-5	NA	TGTGCCAGCAGTGAATCACCAGATCAGCCCCAGCATTTT	CASSESPDQPQHF
TRBV28	TRBD2	TRBJ2-3	NA	TGTGCCAGCGGCCCCGGGCTAGCGGGCACAGATACGCAGTATTTT	CASGPGLAGTDTQYF
TRBV12-3/TRBV12-4	TRBD2	TRBJ2-3	few	TGTGCCAGCAGTCTATTACTAGCGGGAGGCACAGATACGCAGTATTTT	CASSLLLAGGTDTQYF
TRBV7-9	NA	TRBJ1-1	few	TGTGCCAGCAGCTTAAGGGGGTTAGTAGCTTTCTTT	CASSLRGLVAFF
TRBV4-3	NA	TRBJ2-5	many	TGCGCCAGCAGCCAAGAAAGGGGGACGGGGACCCAGTACTTC	CASSQERGTGTQYF
TRBV4-1	TRBD2	TRBJ2-1	few	TGCGCCAGCAGCCAAGACCCTAGCGGGAGGTACAATGAGCAGTTCTTC	CASSQDPSGRYNEQFF
TRBV28	NA	TRBJ2-1	few	TGTGCCAGCAGTCCCCCTCTTGGCCCGAGCTCCTACAATGAGCAGTTCTTC	CASSPPLGPSSYNEQFF
TRBV7-9	NA	TRBJ1-1	NA	TGTGCCAGCAGCCCACAAGGAGGCTCCACTGAAGCTTTCTTT	CASSPQGGSTEAFF
TRBV7-3	NA	TRBJ1-3	once	TGTGCCAGCAGCTGGGGGGAGGTGCTGCCTGGAAACACCATATATTTT	CASSWGEVLPGNTIYF
TRBV28	TRBD2	TRBJ2-4	few	TGTGCCAGCAGTCTATACCGCACTAGCGTGAAAAACATTCAGTACTTC	CASSLYRTSVKNIQYF
TRBV11-1	NA	TRBJ1-1	NA	TGTGCCAGCAGCTTAGTAAGCGGGGAATACACTGAAGCTTTCTTT	CASSLVSGEYTEAFF
TRBV28	TRBD2	TRBJ2-1	NA	TGTGCCACCAAAGCGGGGGACACAGAGCAGTTCTTC	CATKAGDTEQFF
TRBV3-1	TRBD1	TRBJ2-7	many	TGTGCCAGCAGCTGGGACAGAGCCTACGAGCAGTACTTC	CASSWDRAYEQYF
TRBV4-3	NA	TRBJ2-7	few	TGCGCCAGCAGCGAAGGGGCAGGGCGGGCTTACGAGCAGTACTTC	CASSEGAGRAYEQYF